The TCR beta chain described here comes from a study of T cell repertoires in cytomegalovirus infection. Across the study: Public TCR beta signatures were indicative of both CMV infection and a matching HLA type.

This clonotype appeared many times. Its antigen remains unidentified. MiXCR, applied by TCRdb to the reads, yields one record per CDR3 protein. The sample lists about 920,000 distinct CDR3 sequences; about a third were seen once. V shed 4 bases and J 0 bases; nucleotides not matched to a gene: 4. CDR1 is SGHTA, CDR2 FQGNSA, per germline. The CDR3 is 15 residues long. V is TRBV7-2 and J is TRBJ2-3, with TRBD1 matching 7 bases. This sequence was found in a human donor in good health (CMV status not recorded). Some clones in this sample may be carry-over from other donors' samples. Sample: cultured CD8+ T cells from PBMCs, taken from culture after CMV antigen stimulation. CDR3 DNA: TGTGCCAGCAGCTCCGGACAGGCTAGCACAGATACGCAGTATTTT. This encodes CASSSGQASTDTQYF.